The 29 T cell receptor beta chains in this list originate from one sample, sequenced in a study of Graves' ophthalmopathy and Graves' hyperthyroidism. RNA transcripts served as template for amplifying TCR beta CDR3 sequences. First-round RT-PCR relied on HTBI primers, and a second-round multiplex PCR came next. Via MiXCR, TCRdb re-called the multiplex PCR reads, giving one row per CDR3 protein. The sample has about 740,000 distinct CDR3 sequences, 40% seen once. Sequencing input: peripheral blood. The receptor source for this set is an adult man with Graves' ophthalmopathy.

This clonotype was counted many times. The chain employs TRBV10-3 and TRBJ1-2; 7 positions agree with TRBD1. Trimming at V came to 2 bases and at J to 8 bases, leaving 11 bases not matched to a gene. The CDR3 contains 15 residues. Germline V gene lookup returns CDR1 ENHRY and CDR2 SYGVKD. CDR3 bases: TGTGCCATCAGTGAGGCACAGGGGTTCCGCCGAGGCTACACCTTC. Amino acid sequence: CAISEAQGFRRGYTF.

This chain joins TRBV6-5 and TRBJ2-7, with D possibly called TRBD1 or TRBD2 (5 bases each). V was pared by 5 bases and J by 4 bases, with 15 bases between. Germline V gene data show CDR1 as MNHEY and CDR2 as SVGAGI. The length of the CDR3 is 14 residues. In nucleotides, the CDR3 is TGTGCCAGCAGTGTTTTGGGACCGCCTTACGAGCAGTACTTC. Translating it yields CASSVLGPPYEQYF.

This clonotype was observed many times. The J gene is TRBJ1-1, the V gene TRBV6-6; no clear D gene. Trimming took 1 base from V and 10 from J, leaving 10 bases between them. The CDR3 covers 12 residues. Germline CDR1 is MNHNY and CDR2 is SVGAGI (reference sequence). CDR3 region: CASSYLGGRAFF. For the CDR3, the DNA is TGTGCCAGCAGTTACTTAGGAGGGCGAGCTTTCTTT.

This clonotype was counted a single time. As the CDR3 is not closed by the conserved phenylalanine or tryptophan, this likely results from a read error. The rearrangement links TRBV20-1 to TRBJ2-5, with TRBD1 as a possible D gene (5 bases). CDR3 length: 16 amino acids. Germline CDR1 is DFQATT and CDR2 is SNEGSKA (reference sequence). Trimming removed 3 bases from V and 2 bases from J, with 19 bases in between. CDR3 protein: CSASPAWGPLQETQYC. The CDR3, as DNA: TGCAGTGCTAGTCCGGCCTGGGGCCCTTTGCAAGAGACCCAGTACTGC.

The chain recombines TRBV15 with TRBJ2-2; perhaps TRBD2 as D (5 bases). V was clipped by 6 bases and J by 1 base, with 12 bases between them. CDR3 length: 15 residues. Germline CDR1 and CDR2: LNHNV and YYDKDF (reference sequence). This CDR3 is CATSDFRGNTGELFF. For the CDR3, the DNA is TGTGCCACCAGTGATTTTCGGGGGAACACCGGGGAGCTGTTTTTT.

This clonotype was seen only a few times. The V and J genes are TRBV7-9 and TRBJ2-7; 9 nucleotides line up with TRBD1. After removal of 5 bases from V and 0 bases from J, the junction contained 8 bases not matched to a gene. The CDR3 is 16 residues long. From germline, CDR1 is SEHNR and CDR2 FQNEAQ (reference sequence). In DNA form, the CDR3 reads TGTGCCAGCAGCCATTACAGGGGGCTCTCCTCCTACGAGCAGTACTTC. Its translation: CASSHYRGLSSYEQYF.

This chain connects TRBV7-9 to TRBJ2-7, with D perhaps TRBD1 or TRBD2 (5 bases each). Trimming left V 5 bases short and J 2 bases short, with 16 bases between. In germline, CDR1 is SEHNR, CDR2 FQNEAQ (reference sequence). The CDR3 covers 15 residues. CDR3 bases: TGTGCCAGCAGCCAAGAAGTCGGGACCGCCTACGAGCAGTACTTC. It yields the protein CASSQEVGTAYEQYF.

To note about this clonotype: Possible read error: a much larger clone is one base away. The rearrangement joins TRBV7-2 to TRBJ1-1; D not resolved. Trimming cost V 1 base and J 3 bases, with 6 bases left between them. The CDR3 runs to 13 residues. Germline V gene sequence: CDR1 SGHTA, CDR2 FQGNSA. CDR3 nucleotides: TGTGCCAGCAGCTTAGTTAAGGACACTGAAGCTTTCTTT. It yields the protein CASSLVKDTEAFF.

This clonotype has at least ten counts. J is TRBJ1-2 and V is TRBV10-3, with TRBD1 identical over 8 bases. Unmatched junction bases numbered 7, after V lost 6 bases and J lost 7 bases. The CDR3 has 13 residues. Looked up from germline, CDR1 is ENHRY and CDR2 is SYGVKD. CDR3 residues: CAISEGQEAGYTF. CDR3 DNA sequence: TGTGCCATCAGCGAGGGACAGGAGGCTGGCTACACCTTC.

The sample holds many counts of this clonotype. V gene TRBV7-9 combines with J gene TRBJ1-1; TRBD1 aligns across 8 bases. Germline values: CDR1 SEHNR, CDR2 FQNEAQ (reference sequence). The V gene end was trimmed by 3 bases and the J gene end by 4 bases; junction bases not matched to a gene: 1. The CDR3 is made up of 13 amino acids. CDR3: CASSFDRGTEAFF. CDR3 bases: TGTGCCAGCAGCTTCGACAGGGGCACTGAAGCTTTCTTT.

The chain carries TRBV6-5 and TRBJ2-7; TRBD1 agrees at 7 bases. The V gene end was trimmed by 5 bases and the J gene end by 6 bases; junction bases not matched to a gene: 13. The CDR3 extends over 15 amino acids. Germline V gives CDR1 MNHEY, CDR2 SVGAGI. The CDR3 spells CASSGARGQSGEQYF. In DNA form, the CDR3 reads TGTGCCAGCAGTGGGGCTAGGGGACAGTCAGGCGAGCAGTACTTC.

This clonotype came up many times. This chain uses TRBV29-1 with TRBJ1-2; D is unresolved. Germline V lookup: CDR1 SQVTM, CDR2 ANQGSEA. The V end was cut by 7 bases, the J end by 8 bases, with 5 bases between. This CDR3 is 8 amino acids long. CDR3 protein: CSGEGYTF. CDR3 bases: TGCAGCGGAGAGGGCTACACCTTC.

This clonotype was detected ten times or more. This sequence joins TRBV12-3 or TRBV12-4 and TRBJ1-1, with D unclear. The CDR3 runs 12 residues. V was clipped by 6 bases and J by 4 bases, with 9 bases between them. The CDR3 nucleotides are TGTGCCAGCAGGGTGGGAGGCACTGAAGCTTTCTTT. Translated: CASRVGGTEAFF.

This chain connects TRBV24-1 to TRBJ1-5; TRBD1 agrees at 7 bases. The germline CDR1 and CDR2 sequences are KGHDR and SFDVKD. The CDR3 length is 14 residues. DNA for the CDR3: TGTGCTAGAGCGCCGGGACAGCGCAATCAGCCCCAGCATTTT. Amino acids: CARAPGQRNQPQHF.

About this clonotype: A clone one base away is much larger, so this may be a read error. The chain is built from TRBV9 and TRBJ1-4; D not certain. This CDR3 contains 13 residues. Trimming removed 0 bases from V and 8 bases from J, with 8 bases in between. Germline CDR1 reads SGDLS; CDR2 reads YYNGEE. This chain's CDR3 is CASSVGAGEKLFF. The CDR3 region has the DNA TGTGCCAGCAGCGTAGGGGCGGGGGAAAAACTGTTTTTT.

The V and J genes are TRBV29-1 and TRBJ2-5; maybe TRBD1 (5 bases). The J call may be wrong; the DNA end is better matched by TRBJ2-1. CDR1 and CDR2 (germline): SQVTM, ANQGSEA. CDR3 length: 16 residues. The CDR3 DNA is TGCAGCGTTGAAGTCCCACAGGTCAACTCCTACAATGAGCAGTTCTTC. This codes for CSVEVPQVNSYNEQFF.

This clonotype has a count of ten or more. The chain joins TRBV7-2 to TRBJ1-6, with 9 bases identical to TRBD1. This CDR3 comprises 15 residues. Trimming took 5 bases from V and 8 from J; bases not matched to a gene: 7. The germline V gene has CDR1 SGHTA and CDR2 FQGNSA. Here the CDR3 DNA reads TGTGCCAGCAGCGAGGGACAGGGCGGCTATTCACCCCTCCACTTT. Protein: CASSEGQGGYSPLHF.

The chain uses TRBV10-2 and TRBJ2-2, with 12 bases lining up with TRBD2. The CDR3 consists of 16 residues. V shed 7 bases, J shed 6 bases, and the junction held 9 bases outside the gene matches. CDR1 is WSHSY, CDR2 SAAADI, per germline. The CDR3 sequence: CASNAWTSGAAGELFF. CDR3 nucleotides: TGCGCCAGCAATGCCTGGACTAGCGGGGCGGCCGGGGAGCTGTTTTTT.

This clonotype was counted only a few times. The chain joins TRBV9 to TRBJ1-1; the D gene is possibly TRBD1 (5 bases). Per the germline V gene, CDR1 is SGDLS and CDR2 is YYNGEE. The CDR3 is 15 amino acids. Trimming removed 4 bases from V and 3 bases from J, with 16 bases in between. For the CDR3, the DNA is TGTGCCAGCAGCCAAGTCTCTGGGGCTCACACTGAAGCTTTCTTT. This gives the protein CASSQVSGAHTEAFF.

The chain recombines TRBV7-9 with TRBJ2-7; weak D call: TRBD1 (7 bases). The CDR3 is 13 residues long. V was clipped by 2 bases and J by 6 bases, with 11 bases between them. The germline gives CDR1 SEHNR, CDR2 FQNEAQ (reference sequence). CDR3 DNA: TGTGCCAGCAGCTTAATCCAGGGGGGCGAGCAGTACTTC. This translates into CASSLIQGGEQYF.

This clonotype was observed at least ten times. The V and J genes are TRBV29-1 and TRBJ1-1; perhaps TRBD1 as D (6 bases). The germline CDR1 and CDR2 sequences are SQVTM and ANQGSEA. Trimming left V 6 bases short and J 1 base short, with 12 bases between. The CDR3 has 13 residues. The CDR3 region is CSVGQKSNTEAFF. CDR3 in DNA: TGCAGCGTCGGACAGAAATCGAACACTGAAGCTTTCTTT. The full variable domain, its missing parts supplied by reference TRBV29-1 and TRBJ1-1, is SAVISQKPSRDICQRGTSLTIQCQVDSQVTMMFWYRQQPGQSLTLIATANQGSEATYESGFVIDKFPISRPNLTFSTLTVSNMSPEDSSIYLCSVGQKSNTEAFFGQGTRLTVV.

The table lists this clonotype with a few counts. The chain links TRBV5-1 to TRBJ1-2; TRBD1 matches 11 bases. J was trimmed by 2 bases and V by 4 bases; bases with no gene match: 7. CDR3 length equals 16 residues. From germline, CDR1 is SGHRS and CDR2 YFSETQ. CDR3 nucleotide sequence: TGCGCCAGCAGCCCGTTAGGGACAGGGGGGAACTATGGCTACACCTTC. This sequence encodes CASSPLGTGGNYGYTF.

This clonotype was seen repeatedly, ten times or more. The CDR3 bases are TGTGCCAGCAGCTTATCCCCAGGGATGACCCAGCATTTT. Translated, it gives CASSLSPGMTQHF. This sequence joins TRBV7-3 and TRBJ1-5, with D maybe TRBD1 (5 bases). Between the trimmed V and J ends, which lost 2 bases and 11 bases, there was a span of 13 bases. The germline V gene has CDR1 SGHTA and CDR2 FQGTGA. CDR3 length: 13 amino acids.

This clonotype was counted ten times or more. J is TRBJ2-7 and V is TRBV10-3; 7 nucleotides agree with TRBD1. The CDR3 is 12 amino acids. The V gene's germline CDR1 is ENHRY and CDR2 SYGVKD. With 4 bases clipped from V and 4 bases from J, the junction kept 1 base outside the gene matches. CDR3 residues: CAISGQGYEQYF. CDR3 DNA: TGTGCCATCAGTGGACAGGGATACGAGCAGTACTTC.

The chain joins TRBV29-1 to TRBJ1-1, with D tentatively TRBD1 (5 bases). The germline gives CDR1 SQVTM, CDR2 ANQGSEA. This CDR3 spans 13 amino acids. Written as DNA, the CDR3 is TGCACCGCGGAGGACATTATGAACACTGAAGCTTTCTTT. It translates to CTAEDIMNTEAFF.

Points on this clonotype: One end of the junction fails to match germline, which may point to a read error. The chain links TRBV7-9 to TRBJ1-1; possibly TRBD1 for D (6 bases). The germline V gene has CDR1 SEHNR and CDR2 FQNEAQ (reference sequence). This CDR3 has 15 amino acids. The CDR3 spells CASSQDHGGLSEAFF. CDR3 bases: TGCGCCAGCAGCCAAGATCACGGGGGGCTATCTGAAGCTTTCTTT.

At least ten counts were recorded for this clonotype. The gene calls are TRBV7-6 and TRBJ2-7; 7 positions agree with TRBD1. Germline V gene lookup returns CDR1 SGHVS and CDR2 FNYEAQ. The CDR3 has 12 residues. V lost 3 bases and J lost 6; bases outside the gene matches: 2. DNA for the CDR3: TGTGCCAGCAGCTTCACAGGGGCCGAGCAGTACTTC. Amino acid sequence: CASSFTGAEQYF.

V and J are TRBV7-2 and TRBJ2-5; no clear D gene. V lost 6 bases to trimming and J lost 3 bases, with 11 bases between them. Germline V gives CDR1 SGHTA, CDR2 FQGNSA. There are 13 residues in the CDR3. In DNA form, the CDR3 reads TGTGCCAGCAGTTTATGGTCGAAAGAGACCCAGTACTTC. Translation: CASSLWSKETQYF. Complete variable domain (other parts from reference TRBV7-2 and TRBJ2-5): GAGVSQSPSNKVTEKGKDVELRCDPISGHTALYWYRQSLGQGLEFLIYFQGNSAPDKSGLPSDRFSAERTGGSVSTLTIQRTQQEDSAVYLCASSLWSKETQYFGPGTRLLVL.

In regard to this clonotype: A read error may produce the germline difference seen at one junction end. J is TRBJ2-5 and V is TRBV7-2; 7 nucleotides agree with TRBD1. Germline V gene sequence: CDR1 SGHTA, CDR2 FQGNSA. The CDR3 loop spans 13 amino acids. CDR3 region: CASSFRGTETQYF. The CDR3 nucleotides are TGCGCCAGCAGCTTCAGGGGGACAGAGACCCAGTACTTC. Full variable domain (rest looked up from reference TRBV7-2 and TRBJ2-5): GAGVSQSPSNKVTEKGKDVELRCDPISGHTALYWYRQSLGQGLEFLIYFQGNSAPDKSGLPSDRFSAERTGGSVSTLTIQRTQQEDSAVYLCASSFRGTETQYFGPGTRLLVL.